A single sample gave rise to the 27 T cell receptor beta chains below, sequenced in a study of T cell repertoires in cytomegalovirus infection. TCRdb re-analysed the reads in MiXCR, keeping a single row per CDR3 protein. This table holds 310,000 or so distinct CDR3 sequences, 15% to 20% found once. Input material: PBMCs. The receptors stem from a human donor in good health (CMV status not recorded). Some clones in this sample may be carry-over from other donors' samples.

This clonotype showed up many times. The rearrangement links TRBV10-3 to TRBJ1-2; perhaps TRBD1 as D (5 bases). The CDR3 length is 13 residues. Germline-derived CDR1 and CDR2 are ENHRY and SYGVKD. The germline V and J ends were trimmed by 7 bases and 6 bases, with 15 bases remaining between them. CDR3 DNA sequence: TGTGCCATCACCACACAGGTTTCGGATGGCTACACCTTC. It is translated as CAITTQVSDGYTF.

CDR3 coding DNA: TGTGCCAGCAGTTTAGTACAGGTCAATGAGCAGTTCTTC. Translated, it gives CASSLVQVNEQFF. The chain uses TRBV12-3 or TRBV12-4 and TRBJ2-1, with D tentatively TRBD1 (5 bases). The V end lost 1 base, the J end lost 6 bases, and 7 bases lay between the germline ends. CDR3 length: 13 amino acids.

There are a few counts of this clonotype. This chain links TRBV20-1 with TRBJ2-3, with D perhaps matching TRBD2 (6 bases). There are 12 residues in the CDR3. Germline CDR1 DFQATT, CDR2 SNEGSKA (reference sequence). CDR3 in DNA: TGCAGCGGGGGACTCCCCACAGATACGCAGTATTTT. This gives the protein CSGGLPTDTQYF.

As regards this clonotype: This may stem from a read error, because a much larger clone lies one nucleotide away. The chain links TRBV4-3 to TRBJ1-3; D is unclear. Germline CDR1 is LGHNA and CDR2 is YSLEER. The CDR3 totals 13 residues. The CDR3 protein is CASSQEEGKTIYF. The CDR3 nucleotides read TGCGCCAGCAGCCAAGAGGAAGGAAAAACCATATATTTT.

About this clonotype itself: This may be a read error: a much more frequent sequence differs by one nucleotide. The chain links TRBV28 to TRBJ1-5, with 11 bases lining up with TRBD1. The CDR3 has 14 amino acids. The germline V gene encodes CDR1 MDHEN and CDR2 SYDVKM. DNA of the CDR3: TGTACCAGCAGTCAGGACAGGGGGCGTCAGCCCCAGCATTTT. This encodes CTSSQDRGRQPQHF.

This clonotype occurred many times. The V and J genes are TRBV3-1 and TRBJ2-3; the D is unclear. Germline CDR1 reads LGHDT; CDR2 reads YNNKEL (reference sequence). This CDR3 has 14 amino acids. Trimming pared 3 bases from V and 0 bases from J, leaving 7 bases between. CDR3 sequence (DNA): TGTGCCAGCAGCCAGACGAGTAGCACAGATACGCAGTATTTT. Residues: CASSQTSSTDTQYF.

This clonotype was observed at least ten times. The chain carries TRBV6-2 or TRBV6-3 and TRBJ2-7; TRBD1 matches at 7 bases. Per germline, CDR1 MNHEY and CDR2 SVGEGT. The ends lost 6 bases at V and 2 bases at J; junction bases unmatched: 7. The length of the CDR3 is 14 residues. CDR3 sequence (DNA): TGTGCCAGCAGGGCGTGGACAGGTACCTACGAGCAGTACTTC. Translation: CASRAWTGTYEQYF.

In its sample, this clonotype was seen many times. V is TRBV5-8 and J is TRBJ1-3; D is undetermined. The germline CDR1 and CDR2 sequences are SGHTS and YDEGEE. V lost 4 bases and J 0 bases, leaving 11 bases between the germline ends. This CDR3 is 15 amino acids long. The CDR3 region has the DNA TGTGCCAGCAGCACAAGCGGACGCTCTGGAAACACCATATATTTT. Protein: CASSTSGRSGNTIYF.

This clonotype has only a few counts. This chain joins TRBV12-3 or TRBV12-4 and TRBJ1-6; tentatively, D is TRBD1 (5 bases). The CDR3 runs to 12 residues. Trimming removed 5 bases from V and 8 bases from J, with 7 bases in between. CDR3 loop: CASSMGDSPLHF. The CDR3 bases are TGTGCCAGCAGTATGGGGGATTCACCCCTCCACTTT.

This clonotype was counted at least ten times. The genes are TRBV7-9 and TRBJ2-7; 9 bases are a match to TRBD1. The CDR3 length is 17 residues. V lost 1 base, J lost 3 bases, and 10 bases stayed unmatched. Per germline, CDR1 SEHNR and CDR2 FQNEAQ (reference sequence). The CDR3 DNA follows: TGTGCCAGCAGCTTAGTAGGACGGGACAGGGTTATCTACGAGCAGTACTTC. This codes for CASSLVGRDRVIYEQYF.

This chain uses TRBV5-6 with TRBJ1-1, with TRBD1 matching 7 bases. Germline CDR1 is SGHDT and CDR2 is YYEEEE. The V and J ends lost 4 bases and 1 base, in that order; junction bases with no gene match: 4. The CDR3 has 14 residues. CDR3 bases: TGTGCCAGCAGCCTGGGACAGCAGAACACTGAAGCTTTCTTT. Protein: CASSLGQQNTEAFF. The whole variable domain, remainder taken from reference TRBV5-6 and TRBJ1-1, is DAGVTQSPTHLIKTRGQQVTLRCSPKSGHDTVSWYQQALGQGPQFIFQYYEEEERQRGNFPDRFSGHQFPNYSSELNVNALLLGDSALYLCASSLGQQNTEAFFGQGTRLTVV.

This clonotype was detected a few times. The V and J genes are TRBV18 and TRBJ1-4; possibly TRBD1 for D (5 bases). V was cut by 6 bases and J by 0 bases, with 14 bases left in between. This CDR3 comprises 16 residues. Germline V gene sequence: CDR1 KGHSH, CDR2 LQKENI. In DNA, the CDR3 is TGTGCCAGCTCGTCTGGGACGAAAGCAACTAATGAAAAACTGTTTTTT. This encodes CASSSGTKATNEKLFF.

This clonotype was seen a few times. This rearrangement joins TRBV3-1 to TRBJ1-6, with D possibly matching TRBD1 (6 bases). This CDR3 is 15 amino acids long. Trimming shortened V by 0 bases and J by 14 bases, and 17 bases separated the two germline ends. Germline V lookup: CDR1 LGHDT, CDR2 YNNKEL (reference sequence). CDR3 nucleotides: TGTGCCAGCAGCCAAGATCTGACAGGCAGTTCTTCCCTCCACTTT. Its translation is CASSQDLTGSSSLHF.

This clonotype has more than one count but fewer than ten. This chain joins TRBV12-3 or TRBV12-4 and TRBJ1-1; weak D call: TRBD1 (5 bases). The CDR3 totals 13 residues. The V end was cut by 2 bases, the J end by 4 bases, with 8 bases between. For the CDR3, the DNA is TGTGCCAGCAGTTTATTTAGGGGCACTGAAGCTTTCTTT. Translating gives CASSLFRGTEAFF.

This rearrangement joins TRBV20-1 to TRBJ1-4; TRBD1 matches at 8 bases. This CDR3 comprises 12 residues. The ends lost 3 bases at V and 9 bases at J; junction bases unmatched: 3. CDR1 is DFQATT and CDR2 is SNEGSKA in the germline V gene (reference sequence). Written as DNA, the CDR3 is TGCAGTGCTAGGGGCAGGGGGCAAAAACTGTTTTTT. It encodes CSARGRGQKLFF.

The genes are TRBV5-5 and TRBJ2-2; TRBD1 agrees at 7 bases. Germline V gives CDR1 SGHKS, CDR2 YYEKEE (reference sequence). Trimming at V came to 4 bases and at J to 1 base, leaving 4 bases not matched to a gene. The CDR3 loop spans 15 amino acids. This chain's CDR3 is CASSNPGGNTGELFF. The CDR3 DNA reads as TGTGCCAGCAGCAACCCAGGGGGGAACACCGGGGAGCTGTTTTTT.

Turning to this clonotype: A read error may be the cause here, since a much bigger clone is one base away. The chain links TRBV6-6 to TRBJ1-5, with 7 bases matching TRBD1. The CDR3 runs 15 residues. Germline-derived CDR1 and CDR2 are MNHNY and SVGAGI (reference sequence). The CDR3 region is CTSSYSGQDSQPQHF. As DNA, the CDR3 is TGTACCAGCAGTTACTCCGGACAGGATAGTCAGCCCCAGCATTTT.

This chain joins TRBV7-9 and TRBJ2-1, with D uncertain. The CDR3 is made up of 15 amino acids. Germline CDR1 and CDR2: SEHNR and FQNEAQ (reference sequence). Trimming shortened V by 0 bases and J by 2 bases, and 8 bases separated the two germline ends. CDR3 nucleotides: TGTGCCAGCAGCTTAGCGATCTTCGCCTACAATGAGCAGTTCTTC. This encodes CASSLAIFAYNEQFF.

The table lists this clonotype with many counts. The CDR3 spells CASSADLTNYGYTF. CDR3 sequence (DNA): TGTGCCAGCAGCGCGGACCTTACTAACTATGGCTACACCTTC. The V call is TRBV28, the J call TRBJ1-2, with unresolved D. Trimming removed 6 bases from V and 0 bases from J, with 11 bases in between. Per germline, CDR1 MDHEN and CDR2 SYDVKM. This CDR3 spans 14 amino acids.

This clonotype appeared a few times. The rearrangement uses TRBV6-6 and TRBJ2-7; D remains ambiguous. The CDR3 contains 16 residues. Germline V gene data show CDR1 as MNHNY and CDR2 as SVGAGI (reference sequence). The V and J ends lost 6 bases and 4 bases respectively, with 22 bases between them. The DNA of the CDR3 is TGTGCCAGCAGACATGACCTACCTTTCCTGAGTTACGAGCAGTACTTC. It encodes CASRHDLPFLSYEQYF.

This clonotype came up a few times. This chain links TRBV28 with TRBJ1-1; D is unclear. V shed 6 bases and J shed 5 bases, with 7 bases lying between them. The CDR3 consists of 11 residues. The germline CDR1 and CDR2 sequences are MDHEN and SYDVKM. The CDR3 protein is CASRVRTEAFF. DNA for the CDR3: TGTGCCAGCAGGGTGAGGACTGAAGCTTTCTTT.

This chain uses TRBV20-1 with TRBJ2-3, with a possible D match to TRBD2 (5 bases). The V gene's germline CDR1 is DFQATT and CDR2 SNEGSKA (reference sequence). Trimming stripped 5 bases from V and 0 bases from J, with 9 bases between. There are 13 residues in the CDR3. DNA of the CDR3: TGCAGTGCTCTAGCCCTCAGCACAGATACGCAGTATTTT. Translation gives CSALALSTDTQYF.

This chain uses TRBV19 with TRBJ1-2; TRBD1 matches 7 bases. CDR3 size: 16 residues. Germline values: CDR1 LNHDA, CDR2 SQIVND (reference sequence). The ends lost 4 bases at V and 4 bases at J; junction bases unmatched: 12. DNA of the CDR3: TGTGCCAGTAGTACTCGACAGGGTAGGGGATTCTATGGCTACACCTTC. This codes for CASSTRQGRGFYGYTF.

This clonotype was seen repeatedly, ten times or more. This sequence joins TRBV7-2 and TRBJ1-6, with 8 bases that match TRBD1. Losses at the gene ends were 6 bases for V and 10 bases for J; bases not matched to a gene: 8. This CDR3 comprises 14 residues. Germline V CDR1 and CDR2: SGHTA, FQGNSA. CDR3 sequence: CASRPTGATSPLHF. The DNA of the CDR3 is TGTGCCAGCAGGCCGACAGGGGCAACCTCACCCCTCCACTTT.

This clonotype appeared a few times. This CDR3 reads CASSALRSPPYNEQFF. The CDR3 DNA sequence: TGTGCCAGTAGTGCACTTAGGAGTCCCCCCTACAATGAGCAGTTCTTC. The chain uses TRBV19 and TRBJ2-1; D unresolved. Germline assignment: CDR1 LNHDA and CDR2 SQIVND (reference sequence). V lost 5 bases, J lost 2 bases, and 16 bases lay in between. The CDR3 covers 16 residues.

In this sample, this clonotype turned up many times. This chain uses TRBV12-3 or TRBV12-4 with TRBJ2-2; D possibly corresponds to TRBD1 (6 bases). The CDR3 contains 15 residues. Trimming removed 4 bases from V and 2 bases from J, with 11 bases in between. The CDR3 DNA is TGTGCCAGCAGTTCACAGGGTAGTAACACCGGGGAGCTGTTTTTT. It yields the protein CASSSQGSNTGELFF.

This chain links TRBV28 with TRBJ1-2; D is ambiguous. Germline V lookup: CDR1 MDHEN, CDR2 SYDVKM. This CDR3 has 14 residues. V was clipped by 6 bases and J by 8 bases, with 19 bases between them. CDR3 in amino acids: CASSLTVDLWGYTF. CDR3 in DNA: TGTGCCAGCAGCCTTACCGTGGACCTGTGGGGCTACACCTTC.